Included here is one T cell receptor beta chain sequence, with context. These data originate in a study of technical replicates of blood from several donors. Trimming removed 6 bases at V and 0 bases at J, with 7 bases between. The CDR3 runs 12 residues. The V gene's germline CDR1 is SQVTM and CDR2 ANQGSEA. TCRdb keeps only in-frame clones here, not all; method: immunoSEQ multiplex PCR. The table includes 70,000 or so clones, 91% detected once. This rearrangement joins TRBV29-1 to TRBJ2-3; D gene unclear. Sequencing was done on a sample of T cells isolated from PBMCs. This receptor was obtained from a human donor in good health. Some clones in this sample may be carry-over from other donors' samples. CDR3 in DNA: TGCAGCGTGAAGACTAGCACAGATACGCAGTATTTT. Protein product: CSVKTSTDTQYF.